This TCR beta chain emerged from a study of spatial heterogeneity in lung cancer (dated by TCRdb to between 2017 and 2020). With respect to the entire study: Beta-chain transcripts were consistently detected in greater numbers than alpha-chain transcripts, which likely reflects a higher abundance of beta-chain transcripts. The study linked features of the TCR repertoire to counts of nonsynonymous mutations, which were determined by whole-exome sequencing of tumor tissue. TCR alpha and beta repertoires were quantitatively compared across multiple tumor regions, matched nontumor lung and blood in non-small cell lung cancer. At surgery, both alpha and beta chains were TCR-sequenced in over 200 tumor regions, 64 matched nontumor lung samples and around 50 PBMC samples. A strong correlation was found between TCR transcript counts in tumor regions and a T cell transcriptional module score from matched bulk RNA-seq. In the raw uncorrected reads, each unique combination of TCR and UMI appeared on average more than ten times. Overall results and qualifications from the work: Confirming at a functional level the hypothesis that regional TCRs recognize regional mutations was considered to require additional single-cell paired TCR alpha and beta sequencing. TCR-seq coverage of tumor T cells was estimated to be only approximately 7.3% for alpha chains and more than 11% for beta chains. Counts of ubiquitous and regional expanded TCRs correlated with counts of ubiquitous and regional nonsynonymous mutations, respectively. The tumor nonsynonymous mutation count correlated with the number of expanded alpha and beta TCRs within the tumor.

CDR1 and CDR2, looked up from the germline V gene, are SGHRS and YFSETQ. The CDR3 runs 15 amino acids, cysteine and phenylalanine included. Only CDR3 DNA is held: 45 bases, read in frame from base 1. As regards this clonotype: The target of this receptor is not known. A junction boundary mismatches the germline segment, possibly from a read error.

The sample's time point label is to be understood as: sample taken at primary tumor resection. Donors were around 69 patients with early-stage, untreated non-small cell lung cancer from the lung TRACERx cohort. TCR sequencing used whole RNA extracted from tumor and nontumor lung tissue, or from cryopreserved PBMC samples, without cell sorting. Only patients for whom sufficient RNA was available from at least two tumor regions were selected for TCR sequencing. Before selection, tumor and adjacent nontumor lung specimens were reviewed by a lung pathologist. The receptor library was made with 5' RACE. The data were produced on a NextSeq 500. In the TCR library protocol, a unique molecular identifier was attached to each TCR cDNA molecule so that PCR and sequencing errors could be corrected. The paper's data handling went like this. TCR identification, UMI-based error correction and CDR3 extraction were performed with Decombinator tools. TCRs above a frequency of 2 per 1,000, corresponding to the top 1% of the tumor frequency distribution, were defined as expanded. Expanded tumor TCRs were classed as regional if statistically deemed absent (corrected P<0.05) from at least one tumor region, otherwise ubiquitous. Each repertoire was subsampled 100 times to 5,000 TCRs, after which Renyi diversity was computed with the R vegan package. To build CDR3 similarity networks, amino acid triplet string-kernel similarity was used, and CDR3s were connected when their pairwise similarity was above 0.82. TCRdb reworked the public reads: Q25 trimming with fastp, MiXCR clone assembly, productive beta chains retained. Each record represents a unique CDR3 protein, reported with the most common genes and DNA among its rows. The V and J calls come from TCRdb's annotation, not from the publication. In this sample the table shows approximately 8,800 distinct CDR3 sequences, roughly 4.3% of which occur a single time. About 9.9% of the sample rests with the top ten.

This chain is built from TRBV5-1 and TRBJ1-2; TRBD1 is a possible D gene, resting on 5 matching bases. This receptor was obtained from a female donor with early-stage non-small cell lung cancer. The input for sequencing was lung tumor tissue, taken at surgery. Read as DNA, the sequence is TGCGCAAGCAGATTCCAGGGTTTCACCACATATGGCTACACCTTC. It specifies CASRFQGFTTYGYTF. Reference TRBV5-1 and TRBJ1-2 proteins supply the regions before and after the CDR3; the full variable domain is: KAGVTQTPRYLIKTRGQQVTLSCSPISGHRSVSWYQQTPGQGLQFLFEYFSETQRNKGNFPGRFSGRQFSNSRSEMNVSTLELGDSALYLCASRFQGFTTYGYTFGSGTRLTVV.